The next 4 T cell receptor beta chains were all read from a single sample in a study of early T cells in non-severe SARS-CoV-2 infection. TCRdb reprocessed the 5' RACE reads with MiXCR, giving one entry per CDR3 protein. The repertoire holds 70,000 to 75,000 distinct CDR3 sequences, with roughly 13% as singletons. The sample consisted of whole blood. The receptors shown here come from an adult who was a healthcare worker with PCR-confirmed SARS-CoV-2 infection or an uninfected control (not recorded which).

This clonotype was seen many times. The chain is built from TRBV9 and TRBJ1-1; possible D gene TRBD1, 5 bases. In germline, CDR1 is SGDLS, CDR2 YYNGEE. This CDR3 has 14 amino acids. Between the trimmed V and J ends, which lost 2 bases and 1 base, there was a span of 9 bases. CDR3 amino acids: CASSVSDRNTEAFF. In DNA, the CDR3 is TGTGCCAGCAGCGTTAGCGACAGGAACACTGAAGCTTTCTTT.

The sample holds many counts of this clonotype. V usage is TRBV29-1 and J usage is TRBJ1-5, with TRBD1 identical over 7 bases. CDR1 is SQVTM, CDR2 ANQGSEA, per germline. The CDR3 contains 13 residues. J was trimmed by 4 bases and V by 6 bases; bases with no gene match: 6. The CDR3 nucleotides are TGCAGCGTAGGAGACAGGGTAAATCAGCCCCAGCATTTT. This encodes CSVGDRVNQPQHF.

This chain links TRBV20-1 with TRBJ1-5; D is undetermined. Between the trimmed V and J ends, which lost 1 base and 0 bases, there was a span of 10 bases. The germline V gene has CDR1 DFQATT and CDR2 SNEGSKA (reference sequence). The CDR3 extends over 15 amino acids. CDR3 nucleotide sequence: TGCAGTGCTAGAGTTCTCAGCGCTAGCAATCAGCCCCAGCATTTT. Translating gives CSARVLSASNQPQHF.

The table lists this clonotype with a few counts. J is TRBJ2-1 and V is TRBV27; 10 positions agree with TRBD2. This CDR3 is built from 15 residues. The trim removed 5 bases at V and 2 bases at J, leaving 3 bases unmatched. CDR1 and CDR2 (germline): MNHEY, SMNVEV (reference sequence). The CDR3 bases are TGTGCCAGCAGTGGTAGCGGGGGGACCTACAATGAGCAGTTCTTC. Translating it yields CASSGSGGTYNEQFF.